This T cell receptor (beta chain) was captured in a study of cytomegalovirus exposure and HLA in healthy donors. CDR1 is LNHDA, CDR2 SQIVND, per germline (reference sequence). CDR3 length equals 13 residues. With 3 bases removed from V and 2 bases from J, the gap between germline ends came to 6 bases. The primer mix had 60 Vbeta and 13 Jbeta primers. TCRdb keeps only in-frame clones here, not all; method: immunoSEQ multiplex PCR. This table has roughly 71,000 clones, approximately 80% appearing once. Sequencing used PBMCs. The receptor was derived from a girl aged 10-17 years in good health and CMV-seropositive. The chain employs TRBV19 and TRBJ2-3; tentative D call: TRBD2 (5 bases). CDR3 amino acids: CASSIGVTDTQYF. The CDR3 nucleotides read TGTGCCAGTAGTATCGGGGTCACAGATACGCAGTATTTT. Combining the CDR3 with reference TRBV19 and TRBJ2-3 gives the whole variable domain DGGITQSPKYLFRKEGQNVTLSCEQNLNHDAMYWYRQDPGQGLRLIYYSQIVNDFQKGDIAEGYSVSREKKESFPLTVTSAQKNPTAFYLCASSIGVTDTQYFGPGTRLTVL.